This record concerns one T cell receptor (beta chain) sequence. The antigen is unknown. This sample is part of a study of OX40 agonist ivuxolimab in advanced cancers. In the study overall: Across the patients, intravenous ivuxolimab was delivered every 2 weeks at 0.01 to 10 mg/kg.

The study's findings and limits: Part of the nonresponder group also had normalized T-cell clonal expansion that was low. By week 6 at 0.1 to 3.0 mg/kg, blood CD4+ and CD8+ T cells had expanded clonally.

Germline V gene lookup returns CDR1 MNHEY and CDR2 SVGAGI. This CDR3 has 15 residues. V lost 5 bases, J lost 1 base, and 12 bases lay in between. The protocol was immunoSEQ multiplex PCR, while the TCRdb copy is restricted to in-frame clones and leaves out a portion. The repertoire holds tens of thousands of clones, approximately 84% seen once, with about 5% in the top ten. This clonotype was sampled from an adult with an advanced solid tumor such as melanoma, head and neck, liver or kidney cancer. The chain joins TRBV6-5 to TRBJ1-5, with unresolved D. This material consisted of CD4+ or CD8+ T cells sorted from blood, taken in a trial of the OX40 agonist ivuxolimab. CDR3 in amino acids: CASSLQKGSNQPQHF. CDR3 DNA sequence: TGTGCCAGCAGTCTACAGAAGGGAAGCAATCAGCCCCAGCATTTT.